Sequencing of this TCR beta chain was carried out in a study of shared clonotypes between healthy human individuals. Only in-frame clones appear in the TCRdb table, and some are missing; sequencing was by immunoSEQ multiplex PCR. Of about 500,000 clones listed, around 77% are singletons. The CDR3 runs 12 residues. The sample holds a few counts of this clone. The study enrolled healthy HIV-negative adults without recent acute infections or vaccinations as donors. This chain links TRBV21-1 with TRBJ1-3; TRBD1, as called in the table, went unchecked against the DNA. TRBV21-1 is given as a pseudogene. The clonotype comes from a woman aged 40-49 years in good health. Some clones in this sample may be carry-over from other donors' samples. Sequencing was performed on PBMCs. CDR3 loop: CAIDSSGNTIYF. The DNA of the CDR3 is TGTGCCATCGACAGCTCTGGAAACACCATATATTTT.